One and the same sample provided the 17 T cell receptor beta chains below, sequenced in a study of T cells expressing NK-cell markers. From the 5' RACE reads, TCRdb lists one entry per CDR3 protein and no DNA. Its table records roughly 120,000 distinct CDR3 sequences. The sequenced sample consisted of blood T cells: a sorted CD56 or NKG2C T cell subset, CD4+ or CD8+ T cells, or bulk PBMC T cells (not recorded which). These receptors all come from a woman between 18 and 69 years old in good health.

The chain joins TRBV12-3 or TRBV12-4 to TRBJ1-6. The length of the CDR3 is 15 residues. The CDR3 reads CASSLMTDYNSPLHF.

The chain is built from TRBV7-9 and TRBJ2-1; lacking DNA, the TRBD2 call made by TCRdb goes unchecked. Looked up from germline, CDR1 is SEHNR and CDR2 is FQNEAQ (reference sequence). This CDR3 has 15 residues. The chain's CDR3 is CASSLVTSGYNEQFF.

J is TRBJ1-2 and V is TRBV12-3 or TRBV12-4; TCRdb lists TRBD1, though no DNA is available to test this call. The CDR3 extends over 13 amino acids. CDR3 loop: CASSGTENYGYTF.

The chain employs TRBV27 and TRBJ2-7; TCRdb lists TRBD1, though no DNA is available to test this call. Germline CDR1 reads MNHEY; CDR2 reads SMNVEV (reference sequence). There are 12 residues in the CDR3. CDR3 in amino acids: CATGEISYEQYF.

V is TRBV29-1 and J is TRBJ1-1; lacking DNA, the TRBD1 call made by TCRdb goes unchecked. The germline CDR1 and CDR2 sequences are SQVTM and ANQGSEA. The CDR3 has 13 residues. The CDR3 loop is CSVADSQNTEAFF.

This chain uses TRBV5-6 with TRBJ2-5. From germline, CDR1 is SGHDT and CDR2 YYEEEE. This CDR3 contains 11 residues. The CDR3 protein is CASSVNLAQYF.

V gene TRBV6-2 or TRBV6-3 combines with J gene TRBJ2-1. Germline V lookup: CDR1 MNHEY, CDR2 SVGEGT. CDR3 length: 14 amino acids. CDR3 in amino acids: CASAVLGTYNEQFF.

The V gene is TRBV28, the J gene TRBJ1-6. The CDR3 loop spans 14 amino acids. Germline loops: CDR1 MDHEN, CDR2 SYDVKM. CDR3 in amino acids: CASSLWRLNSPLHF.

The rearrangement uses TRBV27 and TRBJ2-3; TCRdb proposes TRBD1, but this gene call is untestable without DNA. The germline V gene encodes CDR1 MNHEY and CDR2 SMNVEV (reference sequence). The CDR3 loop spans 14 amino acids. CDR3 region: CASRWGPITDTQYF.

The rearrangement joins TRBV5-4 to TRBJ2-2; TCRdb's assignment of TRBD1 cannot be checked, as there is no DNA. Germline loops: CDR1 SGHNT, CDR2 YYREEE (reference sequence). This CDR3 comprises 15 residues. The CDR3 loop reads CASSPVRGSNGELFF. Filled out from reference TRBV5-4 and TRBJ2-2, the complete variable domain reads ETGVTQSPTHLIKTRGQQVTLRCSSQSGHNTVSWYQQALGQGPQFIFQYYREEENGRGNFPPRFSGLQFPNYSSELNVNALELDDSALYLCASSPVRGSNGELFFGEGSRLTVL.

J is TRBJ2-1 and V is TRBV11-2. The CDR3 runs 12 residues. Germline lookup yields CDR1 SGHAT and CDR2 FQNNGV. The CDR3 loop is CASSSIDNEQFF.

The chain employs TRBV27 and TRBJ2-7; TCRdb's D gene call, TRBD2, goes unchecked for lack of DNA. CDR1 is MNHEY and CDR2 is SMNVEV in the germline V gene (reference sequence). The CDR3 length is 16 residues. CDR3 residues: CASSFGLAGVHIEQYF.

This rearrangement joins TRBV6-2 or TRBV6-3 to TRBJ2-7; absent DNA, TCRdb's TRBD2 call cannot be checked. This CDR3 spans 15 amino acids. Germline V lookup: CDR1 MNHEY, CDR2 SVGEGT. CDR3 in amino acids: CASKPGLAAYYEQYF.

The chain has TRBV12-3 or TRBV12-4 and TRBJ2-7; the D call of TRBD2 rests on TCRdb alone, since no DNA is present to check it. This CDR3 region has 16 residues. CDR3 sequence: CASSSPTREGLKEQYF.

The genes are TRBV11-2 and TRBJ2-7; with no DNA, the TCRdb D assignment of TRBD1 cannot be verified. Germline V gives CDR1 SGHAT, CDR2 FQNNGV. The CDR3 extends over 13 amino acids. CDR3 in amino acids: CASSLGQADEQYF.

This sequence joins TRBV10-3 and TRBJ2-6; TCRdb returns TRBD2, unconfirmable since there is no DNA. The CDR3 is 15 amino acids. In germline, CDR1 is ENHRY, CDR2 SYGVKD. CDR3 sequence: CAIRAGRAGANVLTF.

The chain is built from TRBV20-1 and TRBJ1-6; TCRdb indicates TRBD1, and absent DNA this call remains unverified. There are 14 residues in the CDR3. Germline V gene data show CDR1 as DFQATT and CDR2 as SNEGSKA (reference sequence). CDR3 region: CSARGGQDMSPLHF.